The 19 T cell receptor beta chains reported below all come from one sample, sequenced in a study of blood T cell repertoires in COVID-19. TCRdb keeps only in-frame clones here, not all; method: immunoSEQ multiplex PCR. The sample records about 260,000 clones, about 87% being singletons. Input material: peripheral blood. The receptors here all came from a woman between 35 and 50 years old with acute or convalescent COVID-19.

This sequence joins TRBV6-5 and TRBJ2-7, with D uncertain. Germline V gene data show CDR1 as MNHEY and CDR2 as SVGAGI. V was pared by 6 bases and J by 0 bases, with 15 bases between. The CDR3 is made up of 15 amino acids. CDR3 nucleotide sequence: TGTGCCAGCAGGGGTCCCCATGAGGACTCCTACGAGCAGTACGTC. It yields the protein CASRGPHEDSYEQYV.

The V gene is TRBV4-1, the J gene TRBJ2-7; possibly TRBD2 for D (5 bases). The CDR3 totals 13 residues. The germline CDR1 and CDR2 sequences are MGHRA and YSYEKL. V was shortened by 2 bases and J by 7 bases, with 12 bases between the two germline ends. CDR3 sequence reads: CASSQLLGGEQYV. The CDR3 DNA reads TGCGCCAGCAGCCAATTACTGGGCGGGGAGCAGTACGTC.

This clone was detected a few times. The J gene is TRBJ2-3, the V gene TRBV6-2 or TRBV6-3, with 10 positions matching TRBD2. V lost 6 bases, J lost 3 bases, and 6 bases stayed unmatched. Germline loops: CDR1 MNHEY, CDR2 SVGEGT. The CDR3 has 15 residues. CDR3 bases: TGTGCCAGCAGCCTCCTAGCGGGGGAGACAGATACGCAGTATTTT. Protein sequence: CASSLLAGETDTQYF.

The chain combines TRBV14 with TRBJ2-5; 11 bases align to TRBD1. The germline CDR1 and CDR2 sequences are SGHDN and FVKESK. The CDR3 totals 15 residues. Trimming at V came to 4 bases and at J to 7 bases, leaving 8 bases not matched to a gene. This chain's CDR3 is CASSPSGTGGVTQYF. The CDR3 coding sequence is TGTGCCAGCAGCCCGTCCGGGACAGGGGGGGTGACCCAGTACTTC.

The V and J genes are TRBV5-1 and TRBJ2-5; TRBD1 agrees at 7 bases. From germline, CDR1 is SGHRS and CDR2 YFSETQ. The V gene end was trimmed by 5 bases and the J gene end by 1 base; junction bases not matched to a gene: 11. The CDR3 length is 16 residues. The CDR3 DNA follows: TGCGCCAGCAGAGAGCCCCGGGACAGCCGCCAAGAGACCCAGTACTTC. Translation: CASREPRDSRQETQYF.

This chain joins TRBV5-3 and TRBJ1-1, with 9 bases fitting TRBD1. TRBV5-3 counts as an open reading frame of uncertain function. CDR3 length: 12 residues. V dropped 2 bases and J dropped 10; count of bases not matched to a gene: 3. This CDR3 reads CARSLQGAGAFF. The CDR3 DNA is TGTGCCAGAAGCTTACAGGGGGCGGGAGCTTTCTTT.

The genes are TRBV5-4 and TRBJ2-3, with TRBD1 as a possible D gene (6 bases). CDR1 and CDR2 from the germline V gene are SGHNT and YYREEE (reference sequence). V lost 0 bases and J lost 5, with 16 bases in between. The length of the CDR3 is 16 residues. Here the CDR3 DNA reads TGTGCCAGCAGCTTGGGGGGGTCAACAGGGAGAGATACGCAGTATTTT. It translates to CASSLGGSTGRDTQYF. The variable domain in full, with the rest retrieved from reference TRBV5-4 and TRBJ2-3, is ETGVTQSPTHLIKTRGQQVTLRCSSQSGHNTVSWYQQALGQGPQFIFQYYREEENGRGNFPPRFSGLQFPNYSSELNVNALELDDSALYLCASSLGGSTGRDTQYFGPGTRLTVL.

This chain links TRBV7-6 with TRBJ1-6, with TRBD1 identical over 9 bases. V was pared by 5 bases and J by 6 bases, with 5 bases of the junction left unmatched. This CDR3 is built from 15 residues. Per germline, CDR1 SGHVS and CDR2 FNYEAQ. The CDR3 DNA reads as TGTGCCAGCAGCGCCGGACAGGGGAGTAATTCACCCCTCCACTTT. This sequence encodes CASSAGQGSNSPLHF.

CDR3 region: CAWSVPGFGNTIYF. DNA for the CDR3: TGTGCCTGGAGTGTACCGGGGTTTGGAAACACCATATATTTT. The chain is built from TRBV30 and TRBJ1-3, with D unclear. Trimming shortened V by 0 bases and J by 3 bases, and 9 bases separated the two germline ends. CDR3 length: 14 amino acids. Germline CDR1 is GTSNPN and CDR2 is SVGIG (reference sequence).

As for this clone: The limits of the CDR3 on the DNA are not certain, so only TCRdb's listed CDR3 is given. The chain recombines TRBV27 with TRBJ2-3; the table assigns TRBD1, which was not confirmed against the DNA. Including both end residues, the CDR3 is 14 amino acids long. Per germline, CDR1 MNHEY and CDR2 SMNVEV (reference sequence). The CDR3 sequence: CASSTSVRGRTQYF.

This chain joins TRBV9 and TRBJ2-6; unclear D gene. Looked up from germline, CDR1 is SGDLS and CDR2 is YYNGEE. V dropped 4 bases and J dropped 0 bases, with 8 bases sitting between them. This CDR3 region has 15 residues. The CDR3 sequence is CASSPRSSGANVLTF. DNA of the CDR3: TGTGCCAGCAGCCCCCGGAGCTCTGGGGCCAACGTCCTGACTTTC.

The V and J genes are TRBV2 and TRBJ2-7, with a possible D match to TRBD1 (5 bases). The CDR3 is 16 amino acids. V lost 4 bases to trimming and J lost 3 bases, with 19 bases between them. Germline values: CDR1 SNHLY, CDR2 FYNNEI. CDR3 residues: CASSGTGHDLIYEQYV. CDR3 in DNA: TGTGCCAGCAGTGGTACCGGACACGACCTAATCTACGAGCAGTACGTC.

This chain joins TRBV3-1 (or the pseudogene TRBV3-2) and TRBJ2-1; 11 nucleotides line up with TRBD2. The trim removed 7 bases at V and 6 bases at J, leaving 11 bases unmatched. The CDR3 has 16 amino acids. CDR1 is LGHDT, CDR2 YNNKEL, per germline (reference sequence). CDR3 amino acids: CASTSILAGGFNEQFF. The CDR3 DNA reads as TGTGCCAGCACCTCAATCCTAGCGGGGGGCTTCAATGAGCAGTTCTTC.

The chain uses TRBV5-1 and TRBJ2-5; D is ambiguous. Trimming cost V 0 bases and J 0 bases, with 12 bases left between them. CDR3 size: 16 residues. CDR1 is SGHRS, CDR2 YFSETQ, per germline. The CDR3 region is CASSLAVVPYQETQYF. CDR3 DNA sequence: TGCGCCAGCAGCTTGGCTGTAGTACCGTACCAAGAGACCCAGTACTTC.

This sequence joins TRBV6-6 and TRBJ1-2, with 7 nucleotides matching TRBD1. Germline V CDR1 and CDR2: MNHNY, SVGAGI (reference sequence). V gave up 7 bases and J gave up 3 bases; unmatched junction bases: 11. This CDR3 comprises 15 residues. The CDR3 here is CASTPWARGDYGYTF. The CDR3 DNA is TGTGCCAGCACCCCTTGGGCCAGGGGGGACTATGGCTACACCTTC.

The V and J genes are TRBV5-6 and TRBJ1-3; 7 nucleotides agree with TRBD1. CDR3 length: 15 residues. V trimming: 3 bases; J trimming: 0 bases; junction bases outside the gene matches: 3. Per germline, CDR1 SGHDT and CDR2 YYEEEE. CDR3 DNA: TGTGCCAGCAGCTGGGGGACAGCCTCTGGAAACACCATATATTTT. Amino acid sequence: CASSWGTASGNTIYF.

V is TRBV6-5 and J is TRBJ2-1; TRBD2 aligns across 11 bases. V was clipped by 7 bases and J by 5 bases; unmatched bases: 4. There are 14 residues in the CDR3. Germline-derived CDR1 and CDR2 are MNHEY and SVGAGI. The CDR3 loop is CASKPGLADNEQFF. Written as DNA, the CDR3 is TGTGCCAGCAAACCGGGACTAGCGGACAATGAGCAGTTCTTC.

This rearrangement joins TRBV11-2 to TRBJ2-5; 10 nucleotides agree with TRBD2. J lost 4 bases, V lost 6 bases, and 5 bases had no gene match. This CDR3 contains 14 residues. Germline lookup yields CDR1 SGHAT and CDR2 FQNNGV. The chain's CDR3 is CASRSGGAVETQYF. As DNA, the CDR3 is TGTGCCAGCAGAAGCGGGGGGGCCGTAGAGACCCAGTACTTC.

The chain combines TRBV5-4 with TRBJ2-3; perhaps TRBD2 as D (7 bases). V lost 1 base and J lost 2, with 11 bases in between. The CDR3 loop spans 15 amino acids. Germline CDR1 is SGHNT and CDR2 is YYREEE (reference sequence). Written as DNA, the CDR3 is TGTGCCAGCAGCTTGTGGCGGGGGCTCACAGATACGCAGTATTTT. It specifies CASSLWRGLTDTQYF.